Following are 3 T cell receptor beta chains from one sample sequenced in a study of liver allograft versus peripheral blood T cells (dated by TCRdb to the early 2020s). Regarding the complete study: The study compared T cell receptor repertoires found within transplanted livers against repertoires in the peripheral blood of liver transplant recipients.

The reads were generated on an Illumina MiSeq. The raw public reads went through TCRdb reprocessing: fastp at Q25, MiXCR clone calling, in-frame beta chains kept. Each record represents a unique CDR3 protein, reported with the most common genes and DNA among its rows. Per the sample table, the count is nearly 85 distinct CDR3 sequences. These TCRs come from a human patient who had a liver transplant. Some T cells seen after a transplant may have their origin in the graft donor.

By its share, this clonotype is hyperexpanded. The CDR3 DNA sequence: TGTGCCAGCAGCTTCCGACAGGGAATCGGGGAGCTGTTTTTT. It codes for CASSFRQGIGELFF. The chain links TRBV7-2 to TRBJ2-2, with 7 positions matching TRBD1. The V and J ends lost 3 bases and 7 bases, in that order; junction bases with no gene match: 5. CDR3 length equals 14 residues. Per germline, CDR1 SGHTA and CDR2 FQGNSA.

By sample share, this clonotype is hyperexpanded. The J gene is TRBJ1-1, the V gene TRBV6-2 or TRBV6-3; D remains unclear. V lost 2 bases and J lost 1, with 14 bases in between. This CDR3 spans 16 amino acids. Germline V gene lookup returns CDR1 MNHEY and CDR2 SVGEGT. CDR3 protein: CASSYGGGGPNTEAFF. DNA for the CDR3: TGTGCCAGCAGTTACGGAGGTGGAGGGCCGAACACTGAAGCTTTCTTT.

This clonotype is medium-sized (0.01 to 0.1%) within its sample. V gene TRBV6-5 combines with J gene TRBJ1-2, with TRBD1 as a possible D gene (5 bases). V lost 6 bases, J lost 3 bases, and 11 bases lay in between. Germline lookup yields CDR1 MNHEY and CDR2 SVGAGI. The CDR3 runs to 13 residues. The CDR3: CASRRDRDYGYTF. In nucleotides, the CDR3 is TGTGCCAGCAGGCGGGACCGCGACTATGGCTACACCTTC.